The 27 T cell receptor beta chains given below trace back to one sample, sequenced in a study of T-cell reconstitution after alpha-beta-depleted transplantation in children. It was with unique molecular identifiers that the TCRbeta library was prepared. TCRdb re-called the PCR reads through MiXCR, storing one row per CDR3 protein. This table holds fewer than 700,000 distinct CDR3 sequences, roughly 23% found once. The sample consisted of PBMCs, mostly from graft donor cells, taken 360 days after TCRalphabeta/CD19-depleted stem cell transplant. The receptor set was obtained from a boy younger than two who had a stem cell transplant for acute myeloid leukemia, so the T cells may come from the graft donor.

This clonotype was detected a few times. The V gene is TRBV6-1, the J gene TRBJ2-1; possibly TRBD1 or TRBD2 for D (6 bases each). This CDR3 comprises 16 residues. CDR1 and CDR2 from the germline V gene are MNHNS and SASEGT. V was cut by 6 bases and J by 1 base, with 16 bases left in between. DNA of the CDR3: TGTGCCAGCAGCCGACTGCAGGGGAGGTCCTACAATGAGCAGTTCTTC. Translated: CASSRLQGRSYNEQFF.

This clonotype was picked up many times. An end of the junction differs from the germline gene, which may be a read error. V and J are TRBV7-3 and TRBJ2-7; D tentatively reads TRBD1 or TRBD2 (5 bases each). CDR1 and CDR2 (germline): SGHTA, FQGTGA. The CDR3 runs to 12 residues. CDR3 bases: TGTGCCAGCAGCTTAGTCTCCGGGACCCTAGCCTTC. Residues: CASSLVSGTLAF.

The genes are TRBV12-3 or TRBV12-4 and TRBJ2-1, with D uncertain. V lost 3 bases and J lost 12, with 21 bases in between. This CDR3 is 15 amino acids long. CDR3 amino acids: CASSFTVPGAKGQFF. The CDR3 nucleotides read TGTGCCAGCAGTTTTACCGTTCCAGGAGCGAAAGGGCAGTTCTTC.

This clonotype was observed at least ten times. V and J are TRBV3-1 and TRBJ1-3, with D uncertain. The germline V gene encodes CDR1 LGHDT and CDR2 YNNKEL (reference sequence). V lost 4 bases to trimming and J lost 5 bases, with 6 bases between them. The CDR3 contains 12 residues. In DNA, the CDR3 is TGTGCCAGCAGCCGTTATAGAAACACCATATATTTT. Translation: CASSRYRNTIYF.

Many counts were recorded for this clonotype. The CDR3 loop reads CASSSGSTYEQYV. CDR3 bases: TGTGCCAGCAGCTCGGGTTCCACCTACGAGCAGTACGTC. The J gene is TRBJ2-7, the V gene TRBV28; no definite D call. The V and J ends lost 6 bases and 2 bases respectively, with 11 bases between them. The CDR3 has 13 residues. Per germline, CDR1 MDHEN and CDR2 SYDVKM.

This clonotype has at least ten counts. The chain has TRBV29-1 and TRBJ1-1, with D maybe TRBD1 (5 bases). V lost 8 bases to trimming and J lost 1 base, with 8 bases between them. This CDR3 is built from 11 residues. Germline V gene lookup returns CDR1 SQVTM and CDR2 ANQGSEA. The CDR3 bases are TGCAGCTCCCAGGGGAACACTGAAGCTTTCTTT. Translating gives CSSQGNTEAFF.

In its sample, this clonotype was seen many times. V gene TRBV29-1 combines with J gene TRBJ2-1; perhaps TRBD1 as D (5 bases). The CDR3 is 13 residues long. V was trimmed by 2 bases and J by 1 base, leaving 6 bases between them. The germline gives CDR1 SQVTM, CDR2 ANQGSEA. In DNA form, the CDR3 reads TGCAGCGTTGAAAGACAGTCCTACAATGAGCAGTTCTTC. Translating gives CSVERQSYNEQFF.

With respect to this clonotype: One base away lies a much larger clone, so this may be a sequencing read error. The rearrangement links TRBV29-1 to TRBJ2-1; D not resolved. V was pared by 3 bases and J by 7 bases, with 13 bases between. CDR3 size: 13 residues. From germline, CDR1 is SQVTM and CDR2 ANQGSEA. This chain's CDR3 is CSVDLSIGNEQFF. The CDR3 coding sequence is TGCAGCGTTGATTTGTCTATCGGGAATGAGCAGTTCTTC.

In this sample, this clonotype turned up many times. The genes are TRBV28 and TRBJ2-5; no clear D. Germline V gives CDR1 MDHEN, CDR2 SYDVKM. V lost 7 bases to trimming and J lost 5 bases, with 11 bases between them. The CDR3 spans 12 residues. The CDR3 loop reads CASKKGSETQYF. As DNA, the CDR3 is TGTGCCAGCAAAAAGGGTTCGGAGACCCAGTACTTC.

In this sample, this clonotype turned up many times. V and J are TRBV6-6 and TRBJ1-1, with a weak D call TRBD1 (5 bases). Germline V lookup: CDR1 MNHNY, CDR2 SVGAGI (reference sequence). CDR3 length: 13 residues. Trimming shortened V by 6 bases and J by 0 bases, and 8 bases separated the two germline ends. This chain's CDR3 is CASRWTLNTEAFF. As DNA, the CDR3 is TGTGCCAGCAGATGGACACTGAACACTGAAGCTTTCTTT.

This clonotype was found many times. This chain connects TRBV15 to TRBJ1-4; 9 bases agree with TRBD1. V lost 7 bases and J lost 2; bases outside the gene matches: 8. This CDR3 is 16 amino acids long. Germline CDR1 and CDR2: LNHNV and YYDKDF (reference sequence). CDR3 in amino acids: CATKMGQGITNEKLFF. The CDR3 nucleotides are TGTGCCACCAAAATGGGACAGGGTATCACTAATGAAAAACTGTTTTTT.

This clonotype turned up a few times. The chain employs TRBV12-3 or TRBV12-4 and TRBJ2-5; D is ambiguous. Trimming removed 3 bases at V and 5 bases at J, with 16 bases between. This CDR3 is 15 amino acids long. CDR3 bases: TGTGCCAGCAGTTTCCAAATATCTAGGGTGGAGACCCAGTACTTC. It is translated as CASSFQISRVETQYF.

The chain recombines TRBV6-1 with TRBJ2-7, with TRBD2 as a possible D gene (6 bases). The germline gives CDR1 MNHNS, CDR2 SASEGT. This CDR3 is 13 amino acids long. Trimming removed 8 bases from V and 6 bases from J, with 17 bases in between. CDR3 DNA: TGTGCCAGCCGCGGGCCACGCGGGGCCGAGCAGTACGTC. Protein sequence: CASRGPRGAEQYV.

This clonotype showed up many times. The chain carries TRBV20-1 and TRBJ2-6; D unclear. Deletions cut 6 bases from V and 4 bases from J, with 10 bases between. Germline CDR1 reads DFQATT; CDR2 reads SNEGSKA (reference sequence). This CDR3 region has 13 residues. The CDR3 nucleotides are TGCAGTGCCGAAGGGCGCGGGGCCAACGTCCTGACTTTC. The encoded protein is CSAEGRGANVLTF.

The J gene is TRBJ2-6, the V gene TRBV20-1, with D hard to call. Germline lookup yields CDR1 DFQATT and CDR2 SNEGSKA (reference sequence). V lost 2 bases and J lost 3, with 11 bases in between. This CDR3 contains 15 residues. Written as DNA, the CDR3 is TGCAGTGCTAGATTGGGTCTTCATGGGGCCAACGTCCTGACTTTC. As protein: CSARLGLHGANVLTF.

This clonotype appeared a few times. This chain connects TRBV7-2 to TRBJ2-7; D is undetermined. Germline CDR1 SGHTA, CDR2 FQGNSA. With 1 base removed from V and 0 bases from J, the gap between germline ends came to 7 bases. This CDR3 region has 14 residues. In nucleotides, the CDR3 is TGTGCCAGCAGCTTAGGCGACACCTCCTACGAGCAGTACTTC. It codes for CASSLGDTSYEQYF.

The chain is built from TRBV11-1 and TRBJ1-3; D remains ambiguous. The CDR3 has 16 amino acids. Germline V gene data show CDR1 as SGHAT and CDR2 as FQDESV (reference sequence). Trimming left V 5 bases short and J 2 bases short, with 16 bases between. The CDR3 loop is CASSPPGWGAGNTIYF. In nucleotides, the CDR3 is TGTGCCAGCAGCCCGCCGGGATGGGGAGCTGGAAACACCATATATTTT.

This clonotype was seen ten or more times. The chain couples TRBV29-1 to TRBJ2-5; D is uncertain. The CDR3 runs to 10 residues. The germline gives CDR1 SQVTM, CDR2 ANQGSEA. V lost 6 bases and J lost 1, with 3 bases in between. This CDR3 is CSVLQETQYF. The CDR3 bases are TGCAGCGTCCTCCAAGAGACCCAGTACTTC. Full variable domain (rest looked up from reference TRBV29-1 and TRBJ2-5): SAVISQKPSRDICQRGTSLTIQCQVDSQVTMMFWYRQQPGQSLTLIATANQGSEATYESGFVIDKFPISRPNLTFSTLTVSNMSPEDSSIYLCSVLQETQYFGPGTRLLVL.

The sample holds many counts of this clonotype. The V gene is TRBV5-1, the J gene TRBJ2-1, with D possibly TRBD1 on 5 matching bases. CDR1 and CDR2 from the germline V gene are SGHRS and YFSETQ. This CDR3 is built from 13 residues. V lost 5 bases and J lost 0, with 6 bases in between. The CDR3: CASRTASYNEQFF. The CDR3 DNA sequence: TGCGCCAGCAGGACAGCCTCCTACAATGAGCAGTTCTTC.

This chain links TRBV11-2 with TRBJ2-7; 7 nucleotides agree with TRBD2. This CDR3 is built from 18 residues. Germline loops: CDR1 SGHAT, CDR2 FQNNGV. V was pared by 2 bases and J by 9 bases, with 22 bases of the junction left unmatched. The CDR3 loop is CASSLIGAAGSPHWGQYV. The CDR3 bases are TGTGCCAGCAGCTTAATCGGGGCAGCGGGGTCCCCTCATTGGGGGCAGTACGTC.

This clonotype was counted at least ten times. The J gene is TRBJ2-5, the V gene TRBV29-1, with 7 bases lining up with TRBD1. The trim removed 6 bases at V and 5 bases at J, leaving 6 bases unmatched. This CDR3 is built from 12 residues. Germline V gene data show CDR1 as SQVTM and CDR2 as ANQGSEA. The CDR3 protein is CSVNRGGETQYF. The CDR3 DNA reads TGCAGCGTAAACAGGGGCGGTGAGACCCAGTACTTC.

The rearrangement uses TRBV5-1 and TRBJ2-5, with 8 bases lining up with TRBD2. Germline values: CDR1 SGHRS, CDR2 YFSETQ. J gave up 1 base and V 0 bases, and 5 bases lay outside the gene matches. The CDR3 is 16 residues long. The CDR3 here is CASSLDRRGAQETQYF. CDR3 sequence (DNA): TGCGCCAGCAGCTTGGATCGGCGGGGGGCCCAAGAGACCCAGTACTTC.

This clonotype was counted a few times. This rearrangement joins TRBV20-1 to TRBJ2-4; 11 bases are a match to TRBD2. V shed 1 base, J shed 7 bases, and the junction held 6 bases outside the gene matches. The CDR3 extends over 15 amino acids. Germline V gene sequence: CDR1 DFQATT, CDR2 SNEGSKA (reference sequence). CDR3 in amino acids: CSARVSGGAWNIQYF. The CDR3 DNA is TGCAGTGCTAGAGTTAGCGGGGGGGCCTGGAACATTCAGTACTTC.

This clonotype was recorded at least ten times. The chain's CDR3 is CASSVTAPADIQYF. The CDR3 DNA follows: TGCGCCAGCAGCGTAACAGCTCCGGCAGACATTCAGTACTTC. The rearrangement uses TRBV5-1 and TRBJ2-4, with D unresolved. Between the trimmed V and J ends, which lost 4 bases and 8 bases, there was a span of 16 bases. This CDR3 has 14 amino acids. Germline values: CDR1 SGHRS, CDR2 YFSETQ.

The V call is TRBV28, the J call TRBJ2-6, with no clear D. This CDR3 has 14 amino acids. Germline V gives CDR1 MDHEN, CDR2 SYDVKM. V dropped 5 bases and J dropped 4 bases, with 9 bases sitting between them. CDR3 nucleotide sequence: TGTGCCAGCAGTCCGTTCACCGGGGCCAACGTCCTGACTTTC. Encoded protein: CASSPFTGANVLTF. The full variable domain, in which reference TRBV28 and TRBJ2-6 provide the parts outside the CDR3, is DVKVTQSSRYLVKRTGEKVFLECVQDMDHENMFWYRQDPGLGLRLIYFSYDVKMKEKGDIPEGYSVSREKKERFSLILESASTNQTSMYLCASSPFTGANVLTFGAGSRLTVL.

This clonotype was observed at least ten times. This rearrangement joins TRBV12-3 or TRBV12-4 to TRBJ2-1; possibly TRBD1 for D (5 bases). The V and J ends lost 6 bases and 2 bases respectively, with 20 bases between them. CDR3 length equals 17 residues. CDR3 amino acids: CASSLVSGQRTYNEQFF. CDR3 sequence (DNA): TGTGCCAGCAGCCTAGTATCTGGACAACGTACCTACAATGAGCAGTTCTTC.

This clonotype has a count of ten or more. The chain carries TRBV6-1 and TRBJ2-7; 9 positions agree with TRBD1. Trimming cost V 5 bases and J 6 bases; bases outside gene matches: 20. CDR1 and CDR2 (germline): MNHNS, SASEGT. The CDR3 length is 18 residues. The CDR3 coding sequence is TGTGCCAGCAGTCCCACCCTCCTGACAGGGGGGAAATTTGCCGAGCAGTACTTC. This translates into CASSPTLLTGGKFAEQYF.